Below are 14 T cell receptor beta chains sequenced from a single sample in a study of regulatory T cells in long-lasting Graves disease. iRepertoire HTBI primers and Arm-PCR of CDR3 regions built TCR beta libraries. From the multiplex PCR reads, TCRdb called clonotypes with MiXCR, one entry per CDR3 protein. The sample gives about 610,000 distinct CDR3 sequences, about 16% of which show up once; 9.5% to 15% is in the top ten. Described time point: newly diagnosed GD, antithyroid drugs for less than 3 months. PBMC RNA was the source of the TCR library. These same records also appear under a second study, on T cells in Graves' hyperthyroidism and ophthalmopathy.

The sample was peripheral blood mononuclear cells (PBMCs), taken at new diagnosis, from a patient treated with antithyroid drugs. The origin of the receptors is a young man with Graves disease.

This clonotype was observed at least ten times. The CDR3 sequence: CASSQGMADGVWYGYTF. As DNA, the CDR3 is TGTGCCAGCAGCCAAGGGATGGCGGATGGAGTATGGTATGGCTACACCTTC. V gene TRBV3-1 combines with J gene TRBJ1-2; D gene ambiguous. The CDR3 is 17 amino acids. Germline V gene lookup returns CDR1 LGHDT and CDR2 YNNKEL (reference sequence). V was clipped by 1 base and J by 5 bases, with 20 bases between them.

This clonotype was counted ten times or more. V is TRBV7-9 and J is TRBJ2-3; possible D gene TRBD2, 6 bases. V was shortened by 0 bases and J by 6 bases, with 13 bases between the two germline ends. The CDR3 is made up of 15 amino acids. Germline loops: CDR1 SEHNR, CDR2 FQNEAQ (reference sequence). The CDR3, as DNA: TGTGCCAGCAGCTTAGCGCGGGGAGAAAGGGATACGCAGTATTTT. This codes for CASSLARGERDTQYF. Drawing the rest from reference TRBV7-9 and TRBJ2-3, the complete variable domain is DTGVSQNPRHKITKRGQNVTFRCDPISEHNRLYWYRQTLGQGPEFLTYFQNEAQLEKSRLLSDRFSAERPKGSFSTLEIQRTEQGDSAMYLCASSLARGERDTQYFGPGTRLTVL.

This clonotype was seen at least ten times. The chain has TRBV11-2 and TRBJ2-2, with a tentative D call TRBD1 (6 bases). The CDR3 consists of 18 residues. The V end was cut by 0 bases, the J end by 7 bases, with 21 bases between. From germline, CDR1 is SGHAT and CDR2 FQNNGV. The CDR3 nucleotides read TGTGCCAGCAGCTTAGAATTAATCGGGACACGGACGGGCGGGGAGCTGTTTTTT. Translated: CASSLELIGTRTGGELFF. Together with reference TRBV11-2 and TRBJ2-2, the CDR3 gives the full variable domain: EAGVAQSPRYKIIEKRQSVAFWCNPISGHATLYWYQQILGQGPKLLIQFQNNGVVDDSQLPKDRFSAERLKGVDSTLKIQPAKLEDSAVYLCASSLELIGTRTGGELFFGEGSRLTVL.

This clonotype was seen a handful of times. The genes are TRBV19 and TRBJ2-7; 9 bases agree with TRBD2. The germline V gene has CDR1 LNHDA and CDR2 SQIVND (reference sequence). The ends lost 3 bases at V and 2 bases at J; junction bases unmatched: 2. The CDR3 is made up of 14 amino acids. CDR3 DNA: TGTGCCAGTAGTATCGAGCGGGGGGCCTACGAGCAGTACTTC. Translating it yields CASSIERGAYEQYF.

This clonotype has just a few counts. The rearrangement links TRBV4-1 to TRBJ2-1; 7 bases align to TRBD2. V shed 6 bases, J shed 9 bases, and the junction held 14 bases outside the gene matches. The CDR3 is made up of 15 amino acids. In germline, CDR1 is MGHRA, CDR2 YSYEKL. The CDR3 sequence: CASRFGRQGGSEQFF. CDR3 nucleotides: TGCGCCAGCAGATTCGGGAGGCAGGGCGGGAGTGAGCAGTTCTTC.

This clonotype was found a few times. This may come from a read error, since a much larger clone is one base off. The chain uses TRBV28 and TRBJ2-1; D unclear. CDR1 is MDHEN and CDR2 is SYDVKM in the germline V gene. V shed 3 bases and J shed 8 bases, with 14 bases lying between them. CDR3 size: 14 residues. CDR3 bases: TGTGCCAGCAGTTTCGATAATGGCAACGATGAGCAGTTCTTC. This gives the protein CASSFDNGNDEQFF.

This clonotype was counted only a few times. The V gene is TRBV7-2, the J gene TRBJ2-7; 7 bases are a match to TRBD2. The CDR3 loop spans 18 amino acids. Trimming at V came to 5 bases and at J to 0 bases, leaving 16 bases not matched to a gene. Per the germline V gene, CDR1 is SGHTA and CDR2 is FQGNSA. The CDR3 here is CASSDWGGLSPSSYEQYF. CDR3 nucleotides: TGTGCCAGCAGCGACTGGGGGGGACTATCCCCTTCCTCCTACGAGCAGTACTTC.

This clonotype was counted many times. DNA for the CDR3: TGTGCCAGCAGTTCCCCCCTCCGACTAGCCGAAAGCACCGGGGAGCTGTTTTTT. Protein sequence: CASSSPLRLAESTGELFF. The chain links TRBV28 to TRBJ2-2; 7 bases fit TRBD2. Trimming removed 4 bases from V and 4 bases from J; junction bases left unmatched: 15. Germline loops: CDR1 MDHEN, CDR2 SYDVKM. CDR3 length equals 18 residues.

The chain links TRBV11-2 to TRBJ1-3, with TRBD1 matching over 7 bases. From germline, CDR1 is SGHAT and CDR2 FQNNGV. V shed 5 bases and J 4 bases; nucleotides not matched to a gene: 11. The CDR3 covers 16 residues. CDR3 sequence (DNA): TGTGCCAGCAGCCCGCGGGACAGTGTCTCCGGAAACACCATATATTTT. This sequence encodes CASSPRDSVSGNTIYF.

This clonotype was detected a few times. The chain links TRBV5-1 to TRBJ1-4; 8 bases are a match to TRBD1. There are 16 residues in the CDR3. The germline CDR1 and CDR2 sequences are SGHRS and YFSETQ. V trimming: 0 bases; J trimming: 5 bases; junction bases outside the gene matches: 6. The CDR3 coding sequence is TGCGCCAGCAGCTTGGGTGGACAGGGACAAAATGAAAAACTGTTTTTT. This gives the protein CASSLGGQGQNEKLFF.

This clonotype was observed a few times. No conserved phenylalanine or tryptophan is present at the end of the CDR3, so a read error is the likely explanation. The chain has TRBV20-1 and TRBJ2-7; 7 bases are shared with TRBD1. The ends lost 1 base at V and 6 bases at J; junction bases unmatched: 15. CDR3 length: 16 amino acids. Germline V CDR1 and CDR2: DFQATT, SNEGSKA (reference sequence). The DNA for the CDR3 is TGCAGTGCTAGAGTGGCACAGGGGAGAAGGGCCAGCGAGCAGTACCTC. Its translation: CSARVAQGRRASEQYL.

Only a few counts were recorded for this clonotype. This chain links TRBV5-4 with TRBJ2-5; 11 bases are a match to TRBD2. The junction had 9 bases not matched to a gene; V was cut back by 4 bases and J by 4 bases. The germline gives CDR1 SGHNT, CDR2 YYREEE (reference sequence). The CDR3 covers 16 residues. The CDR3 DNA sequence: TGTGCCAGCAGCCAGACTAGCGGGGAGGGAGGAGAGACCCAGTACTTC. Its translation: CASSQTSGEGGETQYF.

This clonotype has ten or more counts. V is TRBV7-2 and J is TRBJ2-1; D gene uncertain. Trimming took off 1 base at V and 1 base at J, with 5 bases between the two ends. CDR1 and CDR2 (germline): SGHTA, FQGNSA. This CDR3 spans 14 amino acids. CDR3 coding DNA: TGTGCCAGCAGCTTAGAATTTTCCTACAATGAGCAGTTCTTC. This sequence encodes CASSLEFSYNEQFF.

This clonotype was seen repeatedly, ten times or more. As DNA, the CDR3 is TGTGCCAGCAGTTACGGGTCGAGTACATTCTACGAGCAGTACTTC. It encodes CASSYGSSTFYEQYF. This chain uses TRBV6-2 or TRBV6-3 with TRBJ2-7, with D hard to call. Between the trimmed V and J ends, which lost 2 bases and 3 bases, there was a span of 14 bases. The length of the CDR3 is 15 residues. Germline lookup yields CDR1 MNHEY and CDR2 SVGEGT.